This T cell receptor beta chain was found in a study of vaccination effects on CD4 cells after COVID-19. Study overall: Every participant took two doses of the BNT162b2 or mRNA-1273 vaccine. General study points: Late after vaccination, infection- and vaccine-induced clones showed marked clonal contraction.

Produced via immunoSEQ multiplex PCR; TCRdb's table is partial and in-frame only. The sample gives about 55,000 clones, roughly 70% of which show up once; about 18% is in the top ten. Antigen-specific CD4+ T cells expanded by the ViraFEST assay with viral peptide pools were then sequenced. Having been cultured for around ten days, the cells underwent CD4+ T cell isolation. All vaccine recipients tested negative for nucleocapsid antibodies and had never contracted SARS-CoV-2 infection. Each culture well received a few million PBMC. These cells were then cultured in IMDM with 8.5 to 10 IU/ml IL-2 and roughly 10 ug/ml peptides. The CDR3 extends over 18 amino acids. The germline V gene encodes CDR1 SGHDN and CDR2 FVKESK. V was trimmed by 2 bases and J by 2 bases, leaving 19 bases between them. A note on this clone: Its target is not known.

This receptor was obtained from a human donor who received a COVID-19 vaccine. This chain connects TRBV14 to TRBJ2-1; D might be TRBD1 (5 bases). The sample here was CD4+ T cells from PBMCs cultured with SARS-CoV-2 spike peptides, taken before COVID-19 vaccination. In DNA form, the CDR3 reads TGTGCCAGCAGCCAACTCAAGGGGCAGGGTGCCCCCTACAATGAGCAGTTCTTC. Protein: CASSQLKGQGAPYNEQFF.